A selection of T cell receptor beta chains follows, all from one sample in a study of T-cell memory formation after mild COVID-19. TCRdb ran MiXCR on the 5' RACE reads and lists one entry per CDR3 protein. The sample yields tens of thousands of distinct CDR3 sequences, 5.5% to 7% seen once. The sequencing input was PBMCs or a T cell subset sorted from them (not recorded which). These receptors came from an adult who had mild COVID-19 (a few samples of this study predate the infection). Cell type and time point are not known. The CDR3 runs from the conserved cysteine through the conserved F or W. The order of the fields is CDR3 protein, CDR3 DNA, V gene, clone size, D gene, J gene. The D gene is left open where the match is weak. Some rows have no size entry. The others give once, few or many, or a class for an expanded clone.

CDR3aa: CASSSIRQYTDTQYF; CDR3nt: TGTGCCAGCAGCTCAATAAGACAGTACACAGATACGCAGTATTTT; v_gene: TRBV6-6; abundance: few; d_gene: -; j_gene: TRBJ2-3
CDR3aa: CASSHRDFPYNEQFF; CDR3nt: TGTGCCAGCAGCCACCGGGACTTCCCCTACAATGAGCAGTTCTTC; v_gene: TRBV3-1; abundance: many; d_gene: -; j_gene: TRBJ2-1
CDR3aa: CASSPPGGDTGELFF; CDR3nt: TGTGCCAGCAGCCCCCCGGGGGGGGACACCGGGGAGCTGTTTTTT; v_gene: TRBV7-3; abundance: few; d_gene: TRBD2; j_gene: TRBJ2-2
CDR3aa: CASSSERGYHGYTF; CDR3nt: TGTGCCAGCAGCTCAGAGCGGGGGTATCATGGCTACACCTTC; v_gene: TRBV7-2; abundance: few; d_gene: -; j_gene: TRBJ1-2
CDR3aa: CASSLAGLDTQYF; CDR3nt: TGCGCCAGCAGCTTGGCCGGACTAGATACGCAGTATTTT; v_gene: TRBV5-1; abundance: many; d_gene: -; j_gene: TRBJ2-3
CDR3aa: CASSPGGLEYNGQFF; CDR3nt: TGTGCCAGCAGCCCGGGGGGACTCGAGTACAATGGGCAGTTCTTC; v_gene: TRBV7-2; abundance: -; d_gene: TRBD2; j_gene: TRBJ2-1
CDR3aa: CASNYHSTVGGLNTGELFF; CDR3nt: TGTGCCAGCAACTATCACTCCACAGTTGGAGGACTGAACACCGGGGAGCTGTTTTTT; v_gene: TRBV7-8; abundance: many; d_gene: -; j_gene: TRBJ2-2
CDR3aa: CASSWTGQLDEQFF; CDR3nt: TGTGCCAGCAGCTGGACAGGGCAATTGGATGAGCAGTTCTTC; v_gene: TRBV14; abundance: -; d_gene: TRBD1; j_gene: TRBJ2-1
CDR3aa: CASSVGTVTNEKLFF; CDR3nt: TGTGCCAGCAGTGTAGGAACTGTCACTAATGAAAAACTGTTTTTT; v_gene: TRBV25-1; abundance: few; d_gene: -; j_gene: TRBJ1-4
CDR3aa: CASSFTGYGYTF; CDR3nt: TGTGCCAGCAGTTTTACAGGGTATGGCTACACCTTC; v_gene: TRBV12-3/TRBV12-4; abundance: many; d_gene: -; j_gene: TRBJ1-2
CDR3aa: CASSLAYRGTSGGETQYF; CDR3nt: TGTGCCAGCAGCTTAGCGTACAGAGGGACTAGCGGGGGGGAGACCCAGTACTTC; v_gene: TRBV7-7; abundance: few; d_gene: TRBD2; j_gene: TRBJ2-5
CDR3aa: CASSFTSSMETQYF; CDR3nt: TGTGCCAGCAGCTTTACCTCCTCTATGGAGACCCAGTACTTC; v_gene: TRBV11-2; abundance: few; d_gene: -; j_gene: TRBJ2-5
CDR3aa: CASSFPDSQETQYF; CDR3nt: TGCGCCAGCAGCTTCCCGGATAGCCAAGAGACCCAGTACTTC; v_gene: TRBV5-1; abundance: many; d_gene: -; j_gene: TRBJ2-5
CDR3aa: CASSLSPGAPHGYTF; CDR3nt: TGTGCCAGCAGCTTATCTCCCGGGGCGCCGCATGGCTACACCTTC; v_gene: TRBV7-2; abundance: many; d_gene: -; j_gene: TRBJ1-2
CDR3aa: CASSGAWKEQFF; CDR3nt: TGTGCCAGCAGTGGGGCTTGGAAGGAGCAGTTCTTC; v_gene: TRBV25-1; abundance: many; d_gene: -; j_gene: TRBJ2-1
CDR3aa: CSARDGGSRPMSEQFF; CDR3nt: TGCAGTGCTAGAGATGGGGGGAGTCGTCCTATGAGTGAGCAGTTCTTC; v_gene: TRBV20-1; abundance: many; d_gene: -; j_gene: TRBJ2-1
CDR3aa: CASRRTSGGPGEQYF; CDR3nt: TGTGCCAGCAGGCGGACTAGCGGGGGGCCTGGAGAGCAGTACTTC; v_gene: TRBV6-5; abundance: -; d_gene: TRBD2; j_gene: TRBJ2-7
CDR3aa: CASSNPTGQETQYF; CDR3nt: TGTGCCAGTAGTAACCCGACAGGGCAAGAGACCCAGTACTTC; v_gene: TRBV19; abundance: many; d_gene: TRBD1; j_gene: TRBJ2-5
CDR3aa: CASSFRGETQYF; CDR3nt: TGTGCCAGCAGCTTCAGAGGGGAGACCCAGTACTTC; v_gene: TRBV5-5; abundance: -; d_gene: -; j_gene: TRBJ2-5
CDR3aa: CASSVGLTGSSYNEQFF; CDR3nt: TGTGCCAGCAGCGTAGGACTGACAGGGAGCTCCTACAATGAGCAGTTCTTC; v_gene: TRBV9; abundance: few; d_gene: TRBD1; j_gene: TRBJ2-1